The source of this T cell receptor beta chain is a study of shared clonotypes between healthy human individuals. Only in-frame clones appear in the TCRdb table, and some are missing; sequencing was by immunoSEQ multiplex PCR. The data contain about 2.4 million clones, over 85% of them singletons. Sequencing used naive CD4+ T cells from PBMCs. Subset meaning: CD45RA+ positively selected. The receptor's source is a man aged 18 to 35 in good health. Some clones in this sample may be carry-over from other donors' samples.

CDR3 loop: CASSVFRGLATRHLTDTQYF. The DNA of the CDR3 is TGTGCCAGCAGTGTCTTCCGCGGACTAGCGACTCGGCATCTAACAGATACGCAGTATTTT. V usage is TRBV6-1 and J usage is TRBJ2-3; TRBD2 agrees at 9 bases. The V segment lost 4 bases and the J segment 3 bases; nucleotides outside the gene matches: 20. Germline assignment: CDR1 MNHNS and CDR2 SASEGT. The CDR3 sequence is 20 residues long.